This T cell receptor beta chain was retrieved from a study of T-cell reconstitution after alpha-beta-depleted transplantation in children (dated by TCRdb to 2015 to 2016). Study-level background: T-cell immune reconstitution after TCRalphabeta/CD19-depleted allogeneic hematopoietic cell transplantation in children was quantitatively tracked in the study by means of TCR repertoire profiling.

The table lists this clonotype with a few counts. What antigen it recognizes has not been identified. No much larger clone is present one base from it, and per-base qualities are unavailable. The CDR3 has 15 amino acids, counting the end cysteine and phenylalanine. The entry retains the CDR3 DNA only, 45 bases that are in frame from base 1. Trimming accounts for 5 bases at V and 0 bases at J, while the number of junction bases matched to no gene is 6. From a lookup of the germline V gene, CDR1 and CDR2 are LGHNA and YSLEER. Libraries were prepared through PCR. TCRdb names Illumina HiSeq 2500 as the instrument used. Molecular barcoding was employed in the preparation of TCR libraries, with unique molecular identifiers being used to normalize TCRbeta repertoire quantification. The raw public data were reprocessed by TCRdb itself: fastp quality trimming at Q25, MiXCR clonotype calling, in-frame beta chains only. Rows are unified per CDR3 protein, each entry keeping the most common DNA and genes. Here the sample has about 360,000 distinct CDR3 sequences; about 14% occur a single time. 3.5% to 4.5% of the sample belongs to the ten largest clones.

The receptor was derived from a human donor who donated a stem cell graft to a child with Fanconi anemia. Rearrangement joined TRBV4-3 to TRBJ1-1, with 7 bases in between that match TRBD1. The specimen comprised PBMCs, sampled from the stem cell graft. CDR3 loop: CASSEEGALNTEAFF. The DNA reads as follows: TGCGCCAGCAGCGAGGAGGGGGCATTGAACACTGAAGCTTTCTTT.